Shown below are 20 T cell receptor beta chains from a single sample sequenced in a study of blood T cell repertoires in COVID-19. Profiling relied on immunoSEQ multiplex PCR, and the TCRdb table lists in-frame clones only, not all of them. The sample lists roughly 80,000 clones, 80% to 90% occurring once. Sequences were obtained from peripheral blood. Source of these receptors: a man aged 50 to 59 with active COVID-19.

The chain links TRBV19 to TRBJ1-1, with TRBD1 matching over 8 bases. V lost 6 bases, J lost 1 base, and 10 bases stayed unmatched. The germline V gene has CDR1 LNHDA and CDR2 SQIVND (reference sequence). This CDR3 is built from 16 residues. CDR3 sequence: CASRGGQVIENTEAFF. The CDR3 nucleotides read TGTGCCAGTAGGGGGGGACAGGTGATAGAGAACACTGAAGCTTTCTTT.

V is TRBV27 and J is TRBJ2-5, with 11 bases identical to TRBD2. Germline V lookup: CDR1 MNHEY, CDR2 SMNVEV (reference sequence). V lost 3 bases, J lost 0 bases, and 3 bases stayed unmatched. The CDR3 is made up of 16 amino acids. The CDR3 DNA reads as TGTGCCAGCAGTTTGTCTAGCGGGAGGTACCAAGAGACCCAGTACTTC. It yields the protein CASSLSSGRYQETQYF.

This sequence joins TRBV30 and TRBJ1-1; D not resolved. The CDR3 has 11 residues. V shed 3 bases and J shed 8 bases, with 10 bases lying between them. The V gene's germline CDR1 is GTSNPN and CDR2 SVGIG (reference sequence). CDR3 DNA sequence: TGTGCCTGGAGCGTCCGCAGAGAAGCTTTCTTT. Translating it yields CAWSVRREAFF.

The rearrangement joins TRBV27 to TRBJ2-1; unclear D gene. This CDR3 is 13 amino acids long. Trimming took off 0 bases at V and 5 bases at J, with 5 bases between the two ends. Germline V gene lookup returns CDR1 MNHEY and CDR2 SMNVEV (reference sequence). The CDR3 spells CASSLSRDNEQFF. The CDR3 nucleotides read TGTGCCAGCAGTTTATCCCGAGACAATGAGCAGTTCTTC.

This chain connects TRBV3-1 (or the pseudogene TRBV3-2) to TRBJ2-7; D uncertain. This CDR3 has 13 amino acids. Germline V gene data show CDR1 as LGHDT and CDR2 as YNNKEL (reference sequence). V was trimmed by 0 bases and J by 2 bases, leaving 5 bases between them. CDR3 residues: CASSQDPAYEQYF. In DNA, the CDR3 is TGTGCCAGCAGCCAAGATCCGGCCTACGAGCAGTACTTC.

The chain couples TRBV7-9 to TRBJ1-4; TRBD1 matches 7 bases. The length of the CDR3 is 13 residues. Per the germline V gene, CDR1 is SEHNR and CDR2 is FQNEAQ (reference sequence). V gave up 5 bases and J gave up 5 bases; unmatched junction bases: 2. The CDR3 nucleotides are TGTGCCAGCAGCCCGGGACAGAATGAAAAACTGTTTTTT. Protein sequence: CASSPGQNEKLFF.

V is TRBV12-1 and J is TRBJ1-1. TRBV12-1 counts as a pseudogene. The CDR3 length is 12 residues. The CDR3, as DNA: TGTGCCAGCAGCGCAAGAGGGCCTGAAGCTTTCTTT. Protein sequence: CASSARGPEAFF.

CDR3 sequence (DNA): TGCGCCAGCACCTTAACAACAGGGGACACCGGGGAGCTGTTTTTT. It translates to CASTLTTGDTGELFF. J is TRBJ2-2 and V is TRBV5-1, with 7 positions matching TRBD1. Germline lookup yields CDR1 SGHRS and CDR2 YFSETQ. V gave up 6 bases and J gave up 3 bases; unmatched junction bases: 8. This CDR3 region has 15 residues.

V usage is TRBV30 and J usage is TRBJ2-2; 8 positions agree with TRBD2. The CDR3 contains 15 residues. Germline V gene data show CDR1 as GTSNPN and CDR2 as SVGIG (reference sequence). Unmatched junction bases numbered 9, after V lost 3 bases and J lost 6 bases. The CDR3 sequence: CAWRASGSSAGELFF. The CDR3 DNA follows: TGTGCCTGGAGGGCCAGCGGGAGTTCTGCCGGGGAGCTGTTTTTT.

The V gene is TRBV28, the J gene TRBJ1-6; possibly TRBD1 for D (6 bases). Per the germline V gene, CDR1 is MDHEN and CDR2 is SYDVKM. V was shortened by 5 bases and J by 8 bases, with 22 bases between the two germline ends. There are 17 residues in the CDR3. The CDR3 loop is CASSVGESQGLDSPLHF. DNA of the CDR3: TGTGCCAGCAGTGTGGGGGAGTCACAGGGTCTAGATTCACCCCTCCACTTT.

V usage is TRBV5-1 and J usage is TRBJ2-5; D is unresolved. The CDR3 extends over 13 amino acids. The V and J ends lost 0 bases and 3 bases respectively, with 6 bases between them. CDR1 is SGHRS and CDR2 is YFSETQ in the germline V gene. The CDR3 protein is CASSLVPEETQYF. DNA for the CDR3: TGCGCCAGCAGCTTGGTTCCCGAAGAGACCCAGTACTTC. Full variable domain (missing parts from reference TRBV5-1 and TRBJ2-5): KAGVTQTPRYLIKTRGQQVTLSCSPISGHRSVSWYQQTPGQGLQFLFEYFSETQRNKGNFPGRFSGRQFSNSRSEMNVSTLELGDSALYLCASSLVPEETQYFGPGTRLLVL.

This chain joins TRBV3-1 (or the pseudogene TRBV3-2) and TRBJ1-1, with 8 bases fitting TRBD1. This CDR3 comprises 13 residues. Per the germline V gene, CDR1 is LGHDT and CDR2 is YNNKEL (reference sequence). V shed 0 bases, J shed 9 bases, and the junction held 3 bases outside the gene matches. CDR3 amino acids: CASSQDRGRQAFF. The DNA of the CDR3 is TGTGCCAGCAGCCAAGACAGGGGGCGGCAAGCTTTCTTT.

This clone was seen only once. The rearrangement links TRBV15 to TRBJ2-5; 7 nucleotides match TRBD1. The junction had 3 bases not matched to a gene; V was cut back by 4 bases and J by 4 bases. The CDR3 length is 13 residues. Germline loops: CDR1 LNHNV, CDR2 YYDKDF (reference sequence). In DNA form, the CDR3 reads TGTGCCACCAGCATCGGGACAGCAGAGACCCAGTACTTC. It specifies CATSIGTAETQYF.

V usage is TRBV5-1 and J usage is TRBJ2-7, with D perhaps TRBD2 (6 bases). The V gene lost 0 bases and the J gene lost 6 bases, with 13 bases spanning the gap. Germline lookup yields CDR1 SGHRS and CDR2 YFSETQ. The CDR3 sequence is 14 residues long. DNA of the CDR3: TGCGCCAGCAGCTTGGATACGGAGGGTTCCGAGCAGTACTTC. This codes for CASSLDTEGSEQYF. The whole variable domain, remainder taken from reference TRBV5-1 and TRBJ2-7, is KAGVTQTPRYLIKTRGQQVTLSCSPISGHRSVSWYQQTPGQGLQFLFEYFSETQRNKGNFPGRFSGRQFSNSRSEMNVSTLELGDSALYLCASSLDTEGSEQYFGPGTRLTVT.

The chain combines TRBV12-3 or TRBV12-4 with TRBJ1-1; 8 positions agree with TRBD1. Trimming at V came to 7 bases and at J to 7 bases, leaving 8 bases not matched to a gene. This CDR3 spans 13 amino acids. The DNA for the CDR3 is TGTGCCAGCACCTGGGGGACAGGAGGTGAAGCTTTCTTT. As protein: CASTWGTGGEAFF.

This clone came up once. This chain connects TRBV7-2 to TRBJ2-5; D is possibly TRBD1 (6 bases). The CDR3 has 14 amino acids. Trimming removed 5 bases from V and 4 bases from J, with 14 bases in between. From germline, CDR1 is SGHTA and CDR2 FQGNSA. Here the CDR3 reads CASSPGQTPETQYF. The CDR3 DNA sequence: TGTGCCAGCAGCCCTGGACAGACGCCAGAGACCCAGTACTTC.

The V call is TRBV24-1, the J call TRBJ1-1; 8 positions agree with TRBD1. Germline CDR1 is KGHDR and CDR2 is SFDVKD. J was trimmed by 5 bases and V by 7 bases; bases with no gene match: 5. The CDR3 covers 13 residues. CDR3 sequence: CATSQGAVTEAFF. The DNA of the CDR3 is TGTGCCACCAGCCAGGGGGCTGTGACTGAAGCTTTCTTT.

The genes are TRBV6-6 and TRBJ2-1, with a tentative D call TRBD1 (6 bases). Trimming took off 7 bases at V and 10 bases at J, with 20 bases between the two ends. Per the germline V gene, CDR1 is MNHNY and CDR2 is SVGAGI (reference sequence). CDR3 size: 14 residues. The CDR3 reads CASKPRQQGWEQFF. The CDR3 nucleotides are TGTGCCAGCAAGCCGAGACAACAGGGATGGGAGCAGTTCTTC.

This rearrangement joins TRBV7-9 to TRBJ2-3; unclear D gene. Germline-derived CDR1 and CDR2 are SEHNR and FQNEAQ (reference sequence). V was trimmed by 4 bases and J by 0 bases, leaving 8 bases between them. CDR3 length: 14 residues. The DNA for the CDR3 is TGTGCCAGCAGCTGGCCCCTTAGCACAGATACGCAGTATTTT. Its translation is CASSWPLSTDTQYF.

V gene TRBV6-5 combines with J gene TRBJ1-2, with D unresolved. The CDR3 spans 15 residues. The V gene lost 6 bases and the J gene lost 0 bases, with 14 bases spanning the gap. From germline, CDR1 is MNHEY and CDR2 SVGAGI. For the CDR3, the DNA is TGTGCCAGCAGGACCGCTACGGGAGCTAACTATGGCTACACCTTC. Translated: CASRTATGANYGYTF.